The entry below describes one T cell receptor (beta chain). What it recognizes is unknown. The sample comes from a study of cytomegalovirus exposure and HLA in healthy donors. Overall study results and limits: When analyzed later, a missense DCLRE1C variant was found to be linked to TCR beta V- and J-gene trimming.

The CDR3 is 14 residues long. Germline CDR1 reads GTSNPN; CDR2 reads SVGIG (reference sequence). V was cut by 5 bases and J by 3 bases, with 15 bases left in between. The PCR used 60 Vbeta and 13 Jbeta primers. TCRdb keeps only in-frame clones here, not all; method: immunoSEQ multiplex PCR. The sample lists approximately 200,000 clones, approximately 85% occurring once. The TCR was taken from a woman aged 45-65 years in good health and CMV-seronegative. The V and J genes are TRBV30 and TRBJ2-3; D gene unclear. Sample: PBMCs. Written as DNA, the CDR3 is TGTGCCTGGGGGCAAAGAGCATTGACAGATACGCAGTATTTT. Translation: CAWGQRALTDTQYF.